Here is one T cell receptor (beta chain) with its context. This entry comes from a study of control samples from healthy donors and cancer patients. Germline assignment: CDR1 SNHLY and CDR2 FYNNEI. The CDR3 covers 14 residues. With 4 bases removed from V and 3 bases from J, the gap between germline ends came to 12 bases. Only in-frame clones appear in the TCRdb table, and some are missing; sequencing was by immunoSEQ multiplex PCR. The data show approximately 130,000 clones, with 87% seen just once and over 10% held by the top ten. Material: blood. The chain carries TRBV2 and TRBJ1-2; D is possibly TRBD1 (6 bases). The receptor comes from a man aged 25 to 40 in good health. CDR3 residues: CASSAGQGYYGYTF. For the CDR3, the DNA is TGTGCCAGCAGTGCAGGGCAGGGGTACTATGGCTACACCTTC.